This section outlines one TCR beta chain sequence together with its context. Its antigen is as yet unknown. This specimen belongs to a study of cytomegalovirus exposure and HLA in healthy donors. Overall study findings and caveats: An analysis that was carried out later associated 17,000 or so TCR beta sequences with HLA alleles at 0.05 false discovery rate.

Germline loops: CDR1 SQVTM, CDR2 ANQGSEA. V was shortened by 5 bases and J by 6 bases, with 10 bases between the two germline ends. This CDR3 spans 11 amino acids. The PCR used 60 Vbeta and 13 Jbeta primers. Data came from immunoSEQ multiplex PCR; TCRdb stores just in-frame clones and leaves some out. The table includes some 200,000 clones, 78% detected once. The sequenced sample was PBMCs. The clonotype originates from a female donor in good health and CMV-seronegative. V gene TRBV29-1 combines with J gene TRBJ1-2; tentative D call: TRBD1 (6 bases). The CDR3 is CSVLDSNGYTF. The CDR3 coding sequence is TGCAGCGTTCTGGACAGTAATGGCTACACCTTC.